A few counts support the clone carrying this T cell receptor beta chain. The authors amplified TCR beta CDR3 regions, and they did so from RNA transcripts for repertoire sequencing. HTBI primers were employed in first-round RT-PCR, then a second-round multiplex PCR followed. TCRdb recomputed calls from the multiplex PCR reads with MiXCR, one row per CDR3 protein. Among roughly 480,000 distinct CDR3 sequences listed, about an eighth were seen once. The CDR3 is 17 residues long. The J segment lost 5 bases and the V segment lost 7 bases, leaving 17 bases of the junction unmatched. Germline V gene sequence: CDR1 LGHDT, CDR2 YNNKEL (reference sequence). These data are taken from a study of Graves' ophthalmopathy and Graves' hyperthyroidism.

The sample comprised blood. This TCR was recovered from a woman aged 30 to 39 with Graves' ophthalmopathy. The chain uses TRBV3-1 and TRBJ1-2, with TRBD1 matching 9 bases. CDR3 DNA: TGTGCCAGCATCACAGGGGGCCGACAGTCCTGCTCTTATGGCTACACCTTC. It specifies CASITGGRQSCSYGYTF.